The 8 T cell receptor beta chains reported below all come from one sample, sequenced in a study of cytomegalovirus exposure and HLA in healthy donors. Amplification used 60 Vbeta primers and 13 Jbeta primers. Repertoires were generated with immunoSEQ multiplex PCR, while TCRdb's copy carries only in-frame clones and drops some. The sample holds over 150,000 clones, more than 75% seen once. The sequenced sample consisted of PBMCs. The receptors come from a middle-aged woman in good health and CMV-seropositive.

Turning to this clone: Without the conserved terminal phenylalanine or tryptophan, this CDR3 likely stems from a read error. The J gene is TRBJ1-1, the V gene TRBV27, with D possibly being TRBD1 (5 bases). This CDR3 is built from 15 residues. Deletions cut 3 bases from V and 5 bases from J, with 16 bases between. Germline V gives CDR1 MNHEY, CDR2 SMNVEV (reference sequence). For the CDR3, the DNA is TGTGCCAGCAGTTTGTTAATAGGGGCCCCAACTGAAGCTTTCCTT. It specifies CASSLLIGAPTEAFL.

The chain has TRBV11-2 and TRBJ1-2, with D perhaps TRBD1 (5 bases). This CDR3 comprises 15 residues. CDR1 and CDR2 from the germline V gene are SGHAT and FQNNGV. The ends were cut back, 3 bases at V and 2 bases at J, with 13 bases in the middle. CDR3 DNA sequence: TGTGCCAGCAGCTTGGACATGCGTGTGAACTATGGCTACACCTTC. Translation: CASSLDMRVNYGYTF.

The CDR3 region has the DNA TGTGCCAGCAGCCCGAGGGGGGGGGCAGGGGGCCGGAAGGGCTATGGCTACACCTTC. Translated: CASSPRGGAGGRKGYGYTF. The chain has TRBV7-2 and TRBJ1-2, with 8 bases lining up with TRBD1. In germline, CDR1 is SGHTA, CDR2 FQGNSA. V trimming: 5 bases; J trimming: 4 bases; junction bases outside the gene matches: 21. The CDR3 is made up of 19 amino acids.

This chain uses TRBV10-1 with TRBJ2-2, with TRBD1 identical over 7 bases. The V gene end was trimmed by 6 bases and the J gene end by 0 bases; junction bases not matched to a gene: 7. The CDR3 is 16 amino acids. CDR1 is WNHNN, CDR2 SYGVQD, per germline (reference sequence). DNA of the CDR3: TGCGCCAGCAGAAGACAGGGACAGTCGAACACCGGGGAGCTGTTTTTT. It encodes CASRRQGQSNTGELFF.

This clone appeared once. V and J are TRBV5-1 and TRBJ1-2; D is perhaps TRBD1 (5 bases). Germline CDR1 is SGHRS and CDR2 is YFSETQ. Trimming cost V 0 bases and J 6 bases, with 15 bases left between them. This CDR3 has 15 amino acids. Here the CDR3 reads CASSLVGQGVDGYTF. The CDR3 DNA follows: TGCGCCAGCAGCTTGGTGGGGCAGGGCGTGGATGGCTACACCTTC.

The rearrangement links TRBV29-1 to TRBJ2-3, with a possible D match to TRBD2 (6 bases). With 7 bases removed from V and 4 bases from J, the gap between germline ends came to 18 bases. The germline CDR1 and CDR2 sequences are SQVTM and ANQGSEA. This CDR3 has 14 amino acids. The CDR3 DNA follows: TGCAGCGCAATAGGGAAAGGCGGGGCAGATACGCAGTATTTT. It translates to CSAIGKGGADTQYF.

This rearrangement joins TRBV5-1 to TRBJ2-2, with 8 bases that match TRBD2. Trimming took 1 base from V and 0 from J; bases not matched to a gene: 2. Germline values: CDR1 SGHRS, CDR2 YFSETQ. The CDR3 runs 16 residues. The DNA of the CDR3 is TGCGCCAGCAGCTTGACTAGCGGAACGAACACCGGGGAGCTGTTTTTT. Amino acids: CASSLTSGTNTGELFF.

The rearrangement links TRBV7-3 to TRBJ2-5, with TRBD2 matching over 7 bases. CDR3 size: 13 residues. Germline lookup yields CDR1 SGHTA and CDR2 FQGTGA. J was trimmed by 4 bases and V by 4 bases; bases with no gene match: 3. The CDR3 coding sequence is TGTGCCAGCAGCTCGGGAGGCGGAGAGACCCAGTACTTC. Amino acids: CASSSGGGETQYF.